This entry describes one T cell receptor beta chain. Germline V gene lookup returns CDR1 SGHTS and CDR2 YDEGEE. Trimming took 7 bases from V and 1 from J; bases not matched to a gene: 7. This CDR3 contains 14 residues. This entry belongs to a study of blood T cell repertoires in COVID-19. Assay: immunoSEQ multiplex PCR; the TCRdb copy retains only in-frame clones and omits some. The sample carries about 270,000 clones, approximately 86% recorded once. The material sequenced was peripheral blood. The chain carries TRBV5-8 and TRBJ1-1; 7 nucleotides line up with TRBD1. The receptor was isolated from a middle-aged man who had recovered from COVID-19. CDR3 in amino acids: CASAGGDRNTEAFF. The CDR3 DNA is TGTGCCAGCGCCGGGGGGGACAGGAACACTGAAGCTTTCTTT. Supplemented by reference TRBV5-8 and TRBJ1-1, the full variable domain reads EAGVTQSPTHLIKTRGQQATLRCSPISGHTSVYWYQQALGLGLQFLLWYDEGEERNRGNFPPRFSGRQFPNYSSELNVNALELEDSALYLCASAGGDRNTEAFFGQGTRLTVV.